This T cell receptor beta chain emerged from a study of cytomegalovirus exposure and HLA in healthy donors. As for the study in general: The platform used for the 120 or so validation repertoires matched that of the roughly 700 first-cohort repertoires, a later analysis reported.

V dropped 0 bases and J dropped 2 bases, with 17 bases sitting between them. The CDR3 is 18 residues long. CDR1 and CDR2 from the germline V gene are KGHSH and LQKENI. The donors were part of the validation cohort, which consisted of under 150 subjects and was separate from the first cohort of 670 or so subjects. Whole-study results and caveats: In vitro confirmation showed three CMV-associated chains to be CMV antigen specific.

TCRdb's copy holds only in-frame clones and misses some; the assay was immunoSEQ multiplex PCR. Counted here are some 84,000 clones, under 95% occurring once; the ten biggest clones make up roughly 2.1%. With regard to this clone: Its antigen is unknown.

The sequencing sample was made of PBMCs. The origin of this receptor is a man aged 25-40 years in good health and CMV-seronegative. The chain combines TRBV18 with TRBJ1-3, with a tentative D call TRBD1 (6 bases). Written as DNA, the CDR3 is TGTGCCAGCTCACCACCGATTACGGGCCCAGGGGCTGGAAACACCATATATTTT. This gives the protein CASSPPITGPGAGNTIYF.